The 14 T cell receptor beta chains below all came from one sample that was sequenced in a study of blood T cell repertoires in COVID-19. Only in-frame clones appear in the TCRdb table, and some are missing; sequencing was by immunoSEQ multiplex PCR. Of 110,000 or so clones listed, around 85% are singletons. Sequences were obtained from peripheral blood. Receptors were obtained from a human donor in a cohort sampled during active COVID-19.

This chain uses TRBV9 with TRBJ2-1; TRBD1 aligns across 8 bases. The CDR3 totals 15 residues. Germline-derived CDR1 and CDR2 are SGDLS and YYNGEE. Germline trimming cut 1 base from V and 4 bases from J; bases unmatched to any gene: 4. The CDR3 DNA reads as TGTGCCAGCAGCGTATGGACAGGGAGGTACAATGAGCAGTTCTTC. It translates to CASSVWTGRYNEQFF.

This chain joins TRBV6-5 and TRBJ2-7, with 8 bases identical to TRBD2. Germline loops: CDR1 MNHEY, CDR2 SVGAGI. The CDR3 runs to 13 residues. Trimming took 4 bases from V and 2 from J; bases not matched to a gene: 1. CDR3 bases: TGTGCCAGCAGTTTAGCGGGACCCTACGAGCAGTACTTC. Protein sequence: CASSLAGPYEQYF.

The V and J genes are TRBV20-1 and TRBJ1-2; 9 nucleotides align to TRBD1. Germline values: CDR1 DFQATT, CDR2 SNEGSKA (reference sequence). This CDR3 region has 11 residues. V dropped 7 bases and J dropped 6; count of bases not matched to a gene: 3. The CDR3: CSDRGQDGYTF. The CDR3 DNA is TGCAGTGACAGGGGGCAGGATGGCTACACCTTC.

The chain joins TRBV13 to TRBJ2-3; D possibly corresponds to TRBD2 (7 bases). The CDR3 consists of 16 residues. Trimming left V 3 bases short and J 0 bases short, with 13 bases between. CDR1 and CDR2 from the germline V gene are PRHDT and FYEKMQ (reference sequence). DNA for the CDR3: TGTGCCAGCAGCTTCAATCGGGGGGCAAGCACAGATACGCAGTATTTT. This gives the protein CASSFNRGASTDTQYF.

The chain carries TRBV10-3 and TRBJ2-2; 7 positions match TRBD1. V gave up 6 bases and J gave up 0 bases; unmatched junction bases: 1. The CDR3 loop spans 14 amino acids. Germline CDR1 ENHRY, CDR2 SYGVKD. CDR3 loop: CAIRGQTNTGELFF. Here the CDR3 DNA reads TGTGCCATCAGGGGACAGACGAACACCGGGGAGCTGTTTTTT.

The J gene is TRBJ2-7, the V gene TRBV7-2; 9 bases fit TRBD2. Germline V lookup: CDR1 SGHTA, CDR2 FQGNSA. This CDR3 is 15 amino acids long. The V segment lost 2 bases and the J segment 3 bases; nucleotides outside the gene matches: 5. CDR3 bases: TGTGCCAGCAGCTTAAGGGCTAGCGGGAACTACGAGCAGTACTTC. This encodes CASSLRASGNYEQYF.

This chain links TRBV6-2 or TRBV6-3 with TRBJ2-5; perhaps TRBD2 as D (5 bases). CDR1 MNHEY and CDR2 SVGEGT come from the germline V gene. The CDR3 covers 15 residues. Deletions cut 0 bases from V and 2 bases from J, with 10 bases between. In DNA form, the CDR3 reads TGTGCCAGCAGTTACTCGGGAGTGGGTCAAGAGACCCAGTACTTC. As protein: CASSYSGVGQETQYF.

The chain links TRBV6-2 or TRBV6-3 to TRBJ2-1; 9 nucleotides align to TRBD2. J gave up 8 bases and V 5 bases, and 13 bases lay outside the gene matches. The CDR3 consists of 16 residues. Germline V gene sequence: CDR1 MNHEY, CDR2 SVGEGT. The CDR3 DNA follows: TGTGCCAGCAGTAGCCCCCGGGCGGGGGGGCCTTATGAGCAGTTCTTC. It codes for CASSSPRAGGPYEQFF.

The chain carries TRBV2 and TRBJ1-2; the D is unclear. Trimming stripped 4 bases from V and 4 bases from J, with 7 bases between. This CDR3 has 12 residues. The germline gives CDR1 SNHLY, CDR2 FYNNEI. Here the CDR3 DNA reads TGTGCCAGCAGTGCGCAGTCCTATGGCTACACCTTC. Amino acids: CASSAQSYGYTF.

The chain has TRBV19 and TRBJ2-6, with D possibly TRBD1 on 7 matching bases. Germline lookup yields CDR1 LNHDA and CDR2 SQIVND (reference sequence). Trimming left V 7 bases short and J 4 bases short, with 17 bases between. CDR3 length: 16 amino acids. This chain's CDR3 is CASKEGAGSGANVLTF. CDR3 nucleotides: TGTGCCAGTAAGGAGGGGGCAGGATCCGGGGCCAACGTCCTGACTTTC.

This clone was found a few times. This sequence joins TRBV7-9 and TRBJ2-2, with 9 bases lining up with TRBD1. V shed 4 bases, J shed 1 base, and the junction held 4 bases outside the gene matches. The CDR3 totals 16 residues. The germline gives CDR1 SEHNR, CDR2 FQNEAQ (reference sequence). The DNA of the CDR3 is TGTGCCAGCAGCTCCGGGGACAGGGAGAACACCGGGGAGCTGTTTTTT. Translation gives CASSSGDRENTGELFF. Together with reference TRBV7-9 and TRBJ2-2, the CDR3 gives the full variable domain: DTGVSQNPRHKITKRGQNVTFRCDPISEHNRLYWYRQTLGQGPEFLTYFQNEAQLEKSRLLSDRFSAERPKGSFSTLEIQRTEQGDSAMYLCASSSGDRENTGELFFGEGSRLTVL.

The genes are TRBV15 and TRBJ1-4; D unclear. Germline V gene lookup returns CDR1 LNHNV and CDR2 YYDKDF (reference sequence). The CDR3 covers 14 residues. Trimming cost V 1 base and J 7 bases, with 10 bases left between them. CDR3 loop: CATSRGAKAEKLFF. CDR3 sequence (DNA): TGTGCCACCAGCAGAGGGGCCAAGGCTGAAAAACTGTTTTTT.

The genes are TRBV29-1 and TRBJ2-3; 9 bases are shared with TRBD1. This CDR3 is built from 12 residues. CDR1 and CDR2 from the germline V gene are SQVTM and ANQGSEA. V was pared by 4 bases and J by 6 bases, with 2 bases of the junction left unmatched. The CDR3 coding sequence is TGCAGCGTTGGGACAGGGGCCGATACGCAGTATTTT. Protein sequence: CSVGTGADTQYF.

This sequence joins TRBV18 and TRBJ1-2, with 7 bases identical to TRBD1. CDR1 is KGHSH, CDR2 LQKENI, per germline. The ends lost 5 bases at V and 7 bases at J; junction bases unmatched: 10. This CDR3 region has 14 residues. This chain's CDR3 is CASSSVKGALGYTF. CDR3 coding DNA: TGTGCCAGCTCATCAGTAAAGGGGGCGCTTGGCTACACCTTC.